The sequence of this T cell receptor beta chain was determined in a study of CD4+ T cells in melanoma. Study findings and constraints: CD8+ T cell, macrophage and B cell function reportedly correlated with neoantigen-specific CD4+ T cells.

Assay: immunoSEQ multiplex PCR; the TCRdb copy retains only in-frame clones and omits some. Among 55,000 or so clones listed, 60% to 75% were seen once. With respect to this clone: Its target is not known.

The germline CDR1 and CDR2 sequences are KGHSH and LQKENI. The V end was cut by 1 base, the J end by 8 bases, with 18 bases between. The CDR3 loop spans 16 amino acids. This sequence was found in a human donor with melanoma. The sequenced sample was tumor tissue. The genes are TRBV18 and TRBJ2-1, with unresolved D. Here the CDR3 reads CASSPLSSLGLHEQFF. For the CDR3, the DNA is TGTGCCAGCTCACCACTCTCTAGTTTAGGCCTCCATGAGCAGTTCTTC.